Sequencing of this T cell receptor beta chain was carried out in a study of blood T cell repertoires in COVID-19. Turning to the study itself: Collection of acute and convalescent COVID-19 samples took place in the United States, Italy and Spain. Sources were T cells, B-cell-depleted T cells, or PBMCs; the material itself was cDNA or gDNA.

Trimming took 10 bases from V and 3 from J, leaving 13 bases between them. From germline, CDR1 is LNHNV and CDR2 YYDKDF (reference sequence). The CDR3 totals 14 residues. Generated by immunoSEQ multiplex PCR, the TCRdb table keeps only in-frame clones and is missing some. Of some 370,000 clones in the sample, around 87% were seen once. This sequence originates from a woman in her twenties or thirties with COVID-19, enrolled during active disease. Material for sequencing was peripheral blood. V is TRBV15 and J is TRBJ2-6, with a weak D call TRBD2 (6 bases). CDR3 in amino acids: CAIGAGGGANVLTF. In DNA form, the CDR3 reads TGTGCCATAGGCGCCGGGGGTGGGGCCAACGTCCTGACTTTC.